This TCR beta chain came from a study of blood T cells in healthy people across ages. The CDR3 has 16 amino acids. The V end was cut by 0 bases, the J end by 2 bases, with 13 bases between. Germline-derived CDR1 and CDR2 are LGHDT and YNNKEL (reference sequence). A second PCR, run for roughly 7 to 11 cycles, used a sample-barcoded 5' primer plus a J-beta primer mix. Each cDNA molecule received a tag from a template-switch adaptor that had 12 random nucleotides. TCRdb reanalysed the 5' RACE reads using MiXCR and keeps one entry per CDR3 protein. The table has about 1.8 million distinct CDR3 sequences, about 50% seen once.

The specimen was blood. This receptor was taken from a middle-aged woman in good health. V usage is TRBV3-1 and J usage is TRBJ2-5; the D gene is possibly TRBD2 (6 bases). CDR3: CASSQDHVADQETQYF. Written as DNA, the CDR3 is TGTGCCAGCAGCCAAGATCATGTAGCGGATCAAGAGACCCAGTACTTC.